This TCR beta chain is from a study of control samples from healthy donors and cancer patients. Libraries were prepared by immunoSEQ multiplex PCR; TCRdb keeps only in-frame clonotypes and omits some of them. The table includes 95,000 to 120,000 clones, about 80% detected once. The CDR3 runs 12 residues. Germline V gene lookup returns CDR1 LGHDT and CDR2 YNNKEL (reference sequence). Trimming removed 2 bases from V and 9 bases from J, with 7 bases in between. The J gene is TRBJ1-4, the V gene TRBV3-1 (or the pseudogene TRBV3-2); D gene uncertain. The sample comprised blood. This clonotype was sampled from a man aged 18-30 years in good health. The CDR3 loop is CASSQPGKKLFF. For the CDR3, the DNA is TGTGCCAGCAGCCAACCGGGGAAAAAACTGTTTTTT.